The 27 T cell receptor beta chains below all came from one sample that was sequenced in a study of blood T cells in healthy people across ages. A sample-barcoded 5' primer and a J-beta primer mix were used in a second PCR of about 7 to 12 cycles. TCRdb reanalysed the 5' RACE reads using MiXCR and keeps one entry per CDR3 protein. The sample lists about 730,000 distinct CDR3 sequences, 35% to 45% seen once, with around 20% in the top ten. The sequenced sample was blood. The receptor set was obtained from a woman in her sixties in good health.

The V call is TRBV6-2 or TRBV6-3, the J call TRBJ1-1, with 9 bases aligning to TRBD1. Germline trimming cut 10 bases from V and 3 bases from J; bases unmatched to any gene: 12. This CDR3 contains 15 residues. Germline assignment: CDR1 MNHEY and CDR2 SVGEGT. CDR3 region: CATTSGQGLHTEAFF. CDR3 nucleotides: TGTGCCACCACCTCGGGACAGGGACTACACACTGAAGCTTTCTTT.

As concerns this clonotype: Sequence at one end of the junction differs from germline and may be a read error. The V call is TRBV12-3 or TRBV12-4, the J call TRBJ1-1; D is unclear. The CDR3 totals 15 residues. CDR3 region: CAGSLKFGWGTEAFF. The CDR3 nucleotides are TGTGCCGGCAGTTTAAAGTTCGGTTGGGGAACTGAAGCTTTCTTT.

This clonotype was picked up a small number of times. CDR3 sequence reads: CASSFQAEYNEQFF. CDR3 sequence (DNA): TGTGCCAGCAGTTTCCAGGCGGAATACAATGAGCAGTTCTTC. The chain joins TRBV28 to TRBJ2-1; the D is unclear. The CDR3 is made up of 14 amino acids. With 3 bases removed from V and 4 bases from J, the gap between germline ends came to 10 bases. Looked up from germline, CDR1 is MDHEN and CDR2 is SYDVKM.

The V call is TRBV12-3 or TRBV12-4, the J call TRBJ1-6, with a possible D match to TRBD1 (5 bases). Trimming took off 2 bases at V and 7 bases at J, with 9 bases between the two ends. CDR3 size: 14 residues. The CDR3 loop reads CASSLFTGNSPLHF. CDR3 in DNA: TGTGCCAGCAGTTTATTTACAGGAAATTCACCCCTCCACTTT.

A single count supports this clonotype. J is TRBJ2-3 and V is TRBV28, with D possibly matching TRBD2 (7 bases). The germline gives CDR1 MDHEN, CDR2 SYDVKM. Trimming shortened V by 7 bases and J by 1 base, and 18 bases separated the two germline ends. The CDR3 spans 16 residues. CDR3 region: CASIPPGGAGTDTQYF. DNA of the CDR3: TGTGCCAGCATCCCTCCGGGGGGCGCAGGCACAGATACGCAGTATTTT.

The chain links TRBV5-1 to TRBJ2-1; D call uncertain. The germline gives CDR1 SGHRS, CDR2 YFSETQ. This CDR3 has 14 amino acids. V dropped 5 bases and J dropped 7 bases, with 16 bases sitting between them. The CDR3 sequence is CASSLPRNTNEQFF. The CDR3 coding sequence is TGCGCCAGCAGTCTGCCCCGAAACACGAATGAGCAGTTCTTC.

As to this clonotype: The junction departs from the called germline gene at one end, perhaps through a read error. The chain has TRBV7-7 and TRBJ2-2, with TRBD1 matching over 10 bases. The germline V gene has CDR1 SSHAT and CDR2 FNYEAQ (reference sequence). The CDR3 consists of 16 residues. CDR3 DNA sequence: TGTGCTAGCAGCTTAGAAGGGACAGGGGCGTCTGGGGAGCTGTTTTTT. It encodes CASSLEGTGASGELFF.

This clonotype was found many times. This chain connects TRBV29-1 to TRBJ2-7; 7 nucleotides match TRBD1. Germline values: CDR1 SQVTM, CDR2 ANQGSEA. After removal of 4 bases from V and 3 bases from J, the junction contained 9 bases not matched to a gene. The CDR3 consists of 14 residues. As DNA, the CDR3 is TGCAGCGTTGGGAAGGGGTCAGGGGGCTACGAGCAGTACTTC. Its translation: CSVGKGSGGYEQYF.

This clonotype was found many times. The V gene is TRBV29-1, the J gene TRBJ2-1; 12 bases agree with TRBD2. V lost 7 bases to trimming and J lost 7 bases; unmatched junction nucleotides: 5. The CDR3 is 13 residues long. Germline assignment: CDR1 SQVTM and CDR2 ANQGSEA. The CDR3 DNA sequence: TGCAGCGGAAGACTAGCGGGAGTGAATGAGCAGTTCTTC. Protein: CSGRLAGVNEQFF.

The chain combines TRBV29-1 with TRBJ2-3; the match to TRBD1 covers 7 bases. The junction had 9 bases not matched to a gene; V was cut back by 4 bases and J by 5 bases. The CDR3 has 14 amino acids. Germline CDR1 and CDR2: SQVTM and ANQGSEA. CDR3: CSVAGEGAGDTQYF. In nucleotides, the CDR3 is TGCAGCGTTGCCGGAGAGGGGGCTGGAGATACGCAGTATTTT.

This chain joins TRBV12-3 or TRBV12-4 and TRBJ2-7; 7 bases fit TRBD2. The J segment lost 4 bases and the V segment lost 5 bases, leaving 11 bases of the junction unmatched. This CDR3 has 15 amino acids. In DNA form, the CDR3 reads TGTGCCAGCAGTCTCGAGCGGGACCGGATTTACGAGCAGTACTTC. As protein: CASSLERDRIYEQYF.

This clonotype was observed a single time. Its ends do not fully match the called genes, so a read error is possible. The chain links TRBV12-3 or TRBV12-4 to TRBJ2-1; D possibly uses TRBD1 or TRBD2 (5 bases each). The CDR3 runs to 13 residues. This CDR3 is CANSFREYNEQFF. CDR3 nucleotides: TGTGCCAACAGTTTCAGGGAGTACAATGAGCAGTTCTTC.

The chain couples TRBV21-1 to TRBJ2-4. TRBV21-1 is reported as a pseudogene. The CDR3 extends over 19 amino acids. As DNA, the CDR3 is TGCGCCAGCAGCAAATTTCTGAAAGATAGATATTTAGCCAAAAACATTCAGTACTTC. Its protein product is CASSKFLKDRYLAKNIQYF.

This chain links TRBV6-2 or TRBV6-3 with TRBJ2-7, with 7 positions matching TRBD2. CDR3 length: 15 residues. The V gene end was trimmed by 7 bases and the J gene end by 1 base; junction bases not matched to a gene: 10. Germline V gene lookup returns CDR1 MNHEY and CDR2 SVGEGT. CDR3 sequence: CASNRPSGTSYEQYF. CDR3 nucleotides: TGTGCCAGCAACCGTCCTAGCGGTACTTCCTACGAGCAGTACTTC.

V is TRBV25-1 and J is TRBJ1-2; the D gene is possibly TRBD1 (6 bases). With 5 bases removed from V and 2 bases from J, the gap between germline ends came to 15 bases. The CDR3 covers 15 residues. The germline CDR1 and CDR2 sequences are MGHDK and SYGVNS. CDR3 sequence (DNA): TGTGCCAGCAGTAAGGGAGGGGGAGAGAACTATGGCTACACCTTC. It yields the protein CASSKGGGENYGYTF.

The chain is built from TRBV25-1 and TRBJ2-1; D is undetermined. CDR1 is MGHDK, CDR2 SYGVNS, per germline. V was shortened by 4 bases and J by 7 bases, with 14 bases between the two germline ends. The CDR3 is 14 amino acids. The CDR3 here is CASSGSPLFNEQFF. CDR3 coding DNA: TGTGCCAGCAGTGGCTCACCGCTTTTTAATGAGCAGTTCTTC.

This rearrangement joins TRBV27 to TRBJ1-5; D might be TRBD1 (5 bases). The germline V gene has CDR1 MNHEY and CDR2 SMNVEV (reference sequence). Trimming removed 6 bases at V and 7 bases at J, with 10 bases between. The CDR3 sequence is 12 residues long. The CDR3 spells CASRLGEQPQHF. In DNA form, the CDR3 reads TGTGCCAGCAGGCTAGGGGAGCAGCCCCAGCATTTT.

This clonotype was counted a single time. CDR3 loop: CASSVVGGPSYNEQFF. In nucleotides, the CDR3 is TGTGCCAGCAGCGTAGTAGGGGGCCCCTCCTACAATGAGCAGTTCTTC. V usage is TRBV9 and J usage is TRBJ2-1, with TRBD1 identical over 7 bases. The CDR3 totals 16 residues. The germline V gene encodes CDR1 SGDLS and CDR2 YYNGEE. Trimming cost V 0 bases and J 0 bases; bases outside gene matches: 3.

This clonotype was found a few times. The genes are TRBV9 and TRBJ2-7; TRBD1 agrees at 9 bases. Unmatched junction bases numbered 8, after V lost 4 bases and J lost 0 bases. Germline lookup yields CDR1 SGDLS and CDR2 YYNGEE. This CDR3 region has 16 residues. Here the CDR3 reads CASSPQGQGSSYEQYF. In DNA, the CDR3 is TGTGCCAGCAGCCCGCAGGGACAGGGAAGCTCCTACGAGCAGTACTTC. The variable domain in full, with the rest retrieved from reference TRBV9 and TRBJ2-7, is DSGVTQTPKHLITATGQRVTLRCSPRSGDLSVYWYQQSLDQGLQFLIQYYNGEERAKGNILERFSAQQFPDLHSELNLSSLELGDSALYFCASSPQGQGSSYEQYFGPGTRLTVT.

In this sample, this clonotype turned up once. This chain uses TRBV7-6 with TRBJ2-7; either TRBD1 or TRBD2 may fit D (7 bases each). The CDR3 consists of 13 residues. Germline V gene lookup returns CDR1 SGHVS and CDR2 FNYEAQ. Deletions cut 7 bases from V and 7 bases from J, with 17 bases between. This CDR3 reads CASTASQGGEQYF. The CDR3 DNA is TGTGCCAGCACCGCAAGCCAGGGGGGGGAGCAGTACTTC.

In DNA form, the CDR3 reads TGTGCCAGCAGTTCCCGGCGGATGGGGTATGGCTACACCTTC. Its protein product is CASSSRRMGYGYTF. The chain links TRBV12-3 or TRBV12-4 to TRBJ1-2, with D uncertain. Trimming stripped 4 bases from V and 5 bases from J, with 14 bases between. The CDR3 runs 14 residues.

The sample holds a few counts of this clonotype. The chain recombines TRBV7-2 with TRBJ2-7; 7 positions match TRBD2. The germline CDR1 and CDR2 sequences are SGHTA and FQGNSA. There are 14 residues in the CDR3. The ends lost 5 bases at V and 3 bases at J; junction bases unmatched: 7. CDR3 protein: CASSPVGGNYEQYF. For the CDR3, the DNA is TGTGCCAGCAGCCCAGTCGGGGGGAACTACGAGCAGTACTTC.

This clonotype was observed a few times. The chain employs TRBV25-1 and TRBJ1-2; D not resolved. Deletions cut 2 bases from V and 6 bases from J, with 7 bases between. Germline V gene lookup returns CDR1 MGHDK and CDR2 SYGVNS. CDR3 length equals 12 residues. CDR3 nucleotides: TGTGCCAGCAGTGAAGGGATGGATGGCTACACCTTC. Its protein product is CASSEGMDGYTF.

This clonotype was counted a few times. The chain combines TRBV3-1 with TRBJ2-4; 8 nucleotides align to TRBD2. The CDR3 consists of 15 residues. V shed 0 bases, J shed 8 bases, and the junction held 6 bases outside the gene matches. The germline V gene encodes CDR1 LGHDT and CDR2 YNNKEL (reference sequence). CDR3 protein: CASSQEGGLGDIQYF. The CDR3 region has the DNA TGTGCCAGCAGCCAAGAGGGGGGACTAGGGGACATTCAGTACTTC.

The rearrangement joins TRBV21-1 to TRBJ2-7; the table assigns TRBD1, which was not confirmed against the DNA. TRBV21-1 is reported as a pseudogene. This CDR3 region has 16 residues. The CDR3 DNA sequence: TGTGCCAGCAGCAAAGTGGCTCGGGACAACTACTACGAGCAGTACTTC. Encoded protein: CASSKVARDNYYEQYF.

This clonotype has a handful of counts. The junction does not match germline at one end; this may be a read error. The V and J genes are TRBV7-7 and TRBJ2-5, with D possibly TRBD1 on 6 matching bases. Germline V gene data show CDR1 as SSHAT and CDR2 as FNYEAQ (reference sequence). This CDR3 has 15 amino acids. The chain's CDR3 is CASSSVVGALETQYF. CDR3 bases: TGTGCTAGCAGCTCCGTTGTGGGGGCCCTAGAGACCCAGTACTTC.

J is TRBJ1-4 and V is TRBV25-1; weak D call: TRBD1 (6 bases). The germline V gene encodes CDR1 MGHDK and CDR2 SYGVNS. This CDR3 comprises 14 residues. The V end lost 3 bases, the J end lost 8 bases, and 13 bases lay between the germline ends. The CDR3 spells CASSDIGGNEKLFF. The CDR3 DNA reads TGTGCCAGCAGTGATATTGGGGGCAACGAAAAACTGTTTTTT.